This TCR beta chain was sequenced in a study of cytomegalovirus exposure and HLA in healthy donors (dated by TCRdb to about 2017). Context from the whole study: In an earlier analysis of roughly 500 of the donors, about 270 Gb of sequence data and 117 million unique TCR beta sequences from some 170 million T cells were reported. To study patterns of TCR occurrence, a later analysis re-analyzed previously published TCR beta repertoires from several hundred donors and added high-resolution HLA genotyping. In an earlier analysis of 500 to 650 of the donors, high-throughput TCR beta sequencing was used to judge whether each TCR beta V gene segment behaved as functional or pseudogenic. The study profiled the T cell repertoires of hundreds of subjects by immunosequencing and related them to cytomegalovirus serostatus. The study aimed to test whether cataloging public T cell receptors could reveal signatures of past pathogen exposure. In addition to the first cohort of approximately 670 subjects, a separate validation cohort of 130 or so different subjects was used. To predict cytomegalovirus infection status, the study brought together high-throughput TCR immunosequencing, statistical association of individual TCRs with disease status, and machine learning. Of the roughly 400 genotyped donors, approximately 83% fell in the genetic ancestry cluster associated with self-reported Caucasian donors. HLA typing included class I and class II loci at four-digit resolution. Donor age, sex, ethnicity and CMV serostatus were collected together with the repertoire data. Typing coverage differed by locus: A, B, C, DRB1 and DQB1 were typed in roughly 620-640 donors, DQA1 in approximately 520, DPA1 in 600 to 610, and DPB1 in about 450. On average, approximately 250,000 unique TCR beta nucleotide sequences were sequenced per donor among 398 genotyped donors of the cohort, with about 17% of those sequences being non-productive. Every discovery cohort repertoire had been produced on one sequencing platform. A later genetic analysis used genome-wide SNP genotypes for about 60% of the roughly 670 donors, treating that subset as a discovery cohort. Roughly 300 gigabases of sequencing data and tens of millions of unique TCR sequences were included in an early release covering several hundred HLA-typed donors. Five DR-DQ haplotypes were handled as single units for association and clustering because linkage in the cohort was strong. The later analysis used no new phenotypic data to find candidate immune exposures, relying instead on TCR beta sequences and their occurrence across donors.

Library method: the immunoSEQ multiplex PCR assay. For the multiplex PCR, a mixture combining 60 forward primers for TCR Vbeta segments and 13 reverse primers for TCR Jbeta segments was used. The CDR3 region of rearranged TCR beta genes was amplified from genomic DNA with a multiplex PCR assay. The amplified TCR beta libraries were sequenced on the Illumina HiSeq System as 87-base-pair reads. From the authors' description of their analysis: A later analysis tallied approximately 87 million unique TCR beta chains across the 666 repertoires, and around 9.9 million of those chains were shared by two or more donors. A nearest-neighbor algorithm error-corrected the raw reads and collapsed the reads into unique sequences, merging closely related sequences to remove PCR and sequencing errors. CDR3 sequences were aligned to IMGT reference sequences to assign V, D and J gene segments. Each retained sequence needed at least a six-nucleotide match to both a V gene segment and a J gene segment. Rearrangements were called productive when the CDR3 lacked stop codons and stayed in frame with V and J; all others were non-productive. Following IMGT convention, CDR3 was defined as the stretch from the second conserved V-encoded cysteine to the conserved J-encoded phenylalanine. Sequences without an unambiguous match to a single V gene segment were excluded from the earlier analysis of several hundred of the donors. An earlier analysis of under 750 of the donors called V segments functional above 56.7% productive rearrangements and segregating when the between-donor standard deviation exceeded 5%. A statistical classification framework was developed to diagnose cytomegalovirus status using the catalog of TCR beta chain sequences. In a later analysis, TCR nucleotide sequences were compared against IMGT/GENE-DB human TR gene sequences so that V and J genes could be assigned. The TCRdist pipeline was used in a later analysis to assign CDR3 sequences and most-parsimonious VDJ recombination scenarios. In a later analysis, each TCR beta chain was defined by its CDR3 amino acid sequence together with its V-gene family, and reads lacking a unique V-gene family were excluded. To address suspected cross-contamination and a sequencing artifact, a later analysis removed under 600 highly shared, low-generation-probability nucleotide sequences. A later analysis calculated a clonal expansion index for each public chain from normalized within-repertoire ranks of inferred template counts. In a later analysis, generation probabilities were computed using a VDJ recombination model fitted to out-of-frame rearrangements, and the results were checked against IGoR. In a later analysis, TCR-TCR, TCR-HLA and TCR-CMV co-occurrence was scored with hypergeometric tests, and a repertoire-size bias correction was applied to TCR pairs. A later analysis estimated false discovery rates by permuting HLA or CMV assignments 20 times. In a later analysis, co-occurring TCRs were grouped with DBSCAN, and TCRdist sequence similarity was added when clustering was performed within HLA-allele-positive subsets. For co-occurrence clustering, repertoires with fewer than 30,000 or more than 120,000 public chains were excluded, along with roughly 5 repertoires with anomalous nucleotide sharing. TCRdb retrieved this table from immuneACCESS and kept in-frame rearrangements only. Not all clones are present; in checked studies, unresolved V genes account for under half, and no reason is known for the remainder. Clone size and the V and J calls come from that table; the DNA yielded D and trimming. Across this sample there are roughly 150,000 clones, with roughly 80% seen only once. The ten largest clonotypes hold less than 2.5% of the sample.

Study-wide findings and limitations: In vitro tests confirmed that a few of the cytomegalovirus-associated TCR beta chains recognize cytomegalovirus antigens. Linkage disequilibrium might explain the correlated functional status among segregating V segments, but an unknown experimental factor could not be excluded. A later analysis reported that several top co-occurrence clusters appeared linked to parvovirus B19, influenza, CMV and Epstein-Barr virus. For the cohort, immune exposure information was limited to CMV serostatus. A further reported finding was that TCR beta sequences accurately predicted the HLA-A and HLA-B alleles for most subjects in the first cohort. In both the original and validation cohorts, the classifier was reported to diagnose cytomegalovirus status with high specificity and sensitivity. Across donors, most TCR sequences were observed very rarely, whereas some public TCRs were present in many individuals. In a later analysis, HLA-associated TCR beta chains were found to be more clonally expanded and to have lower generation probabilities than equally common non-associated chains. A later genetic analysis associated a missense DCLRE1C variant with V-gene and J-gene trimming of TCR beta chains, and an independent cohort replicated the association. When HLA alleles, especially DR and DQ, strongly co-occurred, TCR associations were difficult to assign to individual alleles. At a false discovery rate of 0.05, a later analysis linked 15,000 to 20,000 TCR beta sequences to specific HLA alleles. Because HLA typing was missing for some donors at each locus, association tests included only the typed subset. Sequencing depth was assumed to be roughly uniform across donors in the presence/absence analyses, though that assumption may not hold. This cohort had only TCR beta chains sequenced, and the lack of alpha or paired-chain data limited which features could be detected. The authors suggested that the approach could potentially be generalized to other disease states and immunological phenotypes. A group of highly shared sequence variants was considered likely to be a technical artifact of the sequencing pipeline. In a later genetic analysis, fewer N-insertions in productive TCRs were reported among donors in an Asian-associated ancestry cluster than the roughly 700-donor mean. Some IMGT-functional V segments, including TRBV6-2 and TRBV6-3, could not be told apart with the 87-base-pair reads, so those segments were excluded. Because counts were too low, 15 to 20 rarely observed V segments, including chromosome 9 orphons, were excluded from the earlier analysis of 587 of the donors. In the study, around 160 TCR beta chains were listed as associated with cytomegalovirus. Most CMV-associated TCR beta chains appeared to be HLA-restricted in a later analysis, and the HLA associations seemed to be driven largely by CMV exposure. Broadly in line with IMGT annotations, most TCR beta V segments showed up in productive rearrangements about 90% or about 30% of the time in an earlier analysis of roughly 590 of the donors. In a later analysis, TCR association rates were found to vary across HLA loci, with the most associated TCRs seen for DRB1 alleles and the fewest for HLA-C alleles.

Of note for this clone: Which antigen it targets is not known. Base-call qualities are not available, and no considerably larger clone is one nucleotide away.

The cohort comprised fewer than 750 healthy bone marrow donors. At the time of sampling, every cohort member was nominally healthy, though immune exposures that went unrecorded were likely present. The donor was CMV seronegative and belonged to the group of 352 seronegative cohort members. Every donor gave a peripheral blood sample, and the peripheral blood mononuclear cells from that sample were used for TCR beta sequencing. The Qiagen DNeasy Blood Extraction Kit was used to extract genomic DNA from the blood cell samples. V was cut back by 2 bases and J by 1 base, leaving a gap of 8 bases between them. For CDR1 and CDR2, the germline V gene lists KGHSH and LQKENI. The CDR3 contains 14 residues, cysteine and phenylalanine counted. Just CDR3 DNA is preserved here, 42 bases in frame from base 1.

The V gene is TRBV18 and the J gene is TRBJ1-1; no D gene can be assigned with confidence. The sequence was collected from a male donor in good health and CMV-seronegative. Specimen: PBMCs. The DNA is TGTGCCAGCTCACCATTTCGACAGAACACTGAAGCTTTCTTT. Its protein is CASSPFRQNTEAFF.